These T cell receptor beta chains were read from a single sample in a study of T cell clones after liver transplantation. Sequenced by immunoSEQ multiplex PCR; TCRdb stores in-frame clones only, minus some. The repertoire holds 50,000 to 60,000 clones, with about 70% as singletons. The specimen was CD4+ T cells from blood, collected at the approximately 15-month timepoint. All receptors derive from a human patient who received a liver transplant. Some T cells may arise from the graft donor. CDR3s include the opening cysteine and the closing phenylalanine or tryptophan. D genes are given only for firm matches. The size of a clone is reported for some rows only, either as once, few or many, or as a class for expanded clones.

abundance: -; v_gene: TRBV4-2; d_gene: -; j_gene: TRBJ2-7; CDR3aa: CASSQVTTTYEQYF; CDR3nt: TGTGCCAGCAGCCAAGTGACAACTACCTACGAGCAGTACTTC
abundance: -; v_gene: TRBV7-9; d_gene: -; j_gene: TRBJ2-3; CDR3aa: CASSLSDTQYF; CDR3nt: TGTGCCAGCAGCTTATCGGATACGCAGTATTTT
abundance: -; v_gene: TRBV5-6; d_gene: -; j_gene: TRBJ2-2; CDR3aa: CASTPGAENTGELFF; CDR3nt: TGTGCCAGCACCCCGGGGGCCGAGAACACCGGGGAGCTGTTTTTT
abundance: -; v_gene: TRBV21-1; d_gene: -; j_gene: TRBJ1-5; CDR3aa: CASSKDSHGQGAPPVVGNQPQHF; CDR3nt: TGTGCCAGCAGCAAAGACTCCCATGGACAGGGGGCGCCCCCGGTAGTGGGCAATCAGCCCCAGCATTTT
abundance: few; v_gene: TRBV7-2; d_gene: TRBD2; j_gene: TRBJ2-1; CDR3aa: CASSLARGGSNKGEQFF; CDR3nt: TGTGCCAGCAGCTTAGCGCGGGGCGGGAGTAATAAGGGTGAGCAGTTCTTC
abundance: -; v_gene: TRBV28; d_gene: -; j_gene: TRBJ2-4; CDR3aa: CASSLVGSGVIGIQYF; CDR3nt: TGTGCCAGCAGTTTGGTAGGGTCAGGGGTGATTGGCATTCAGTACTTC
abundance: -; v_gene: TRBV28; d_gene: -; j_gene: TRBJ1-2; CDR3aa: CASSLVVGHRGYTF; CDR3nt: TGTGCCAGCAGTTTAGTAGTGGGGCACCGCGGCTACACCTTC
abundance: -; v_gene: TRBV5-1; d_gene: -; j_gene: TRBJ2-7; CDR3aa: CASMMEGGYSYEQYF; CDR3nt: TGCGCCAGCATGATGGAGGGCGGCTACTCCTACGAGCAGTACTTC
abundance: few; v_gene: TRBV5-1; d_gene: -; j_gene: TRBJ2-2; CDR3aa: CASSPLGGGNYKAGELFF; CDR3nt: TGCGCCAGCAGCCCCTTGGGGGGGGGCAACTATAAGGCCGGGGAGCTGTTTTTT
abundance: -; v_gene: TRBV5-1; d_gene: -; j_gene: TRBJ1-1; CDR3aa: CASSLAGRDAEAFF; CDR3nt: TGCGCCAGCAGCTTGGCTGGGAGAGACGCTGAAGCTTTCTTT
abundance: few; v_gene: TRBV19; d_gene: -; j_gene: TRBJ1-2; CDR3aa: CASSSNYYGYTF; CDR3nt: TGTGCCAGTAGTTCGAATTACTATGGCTACACCTTC
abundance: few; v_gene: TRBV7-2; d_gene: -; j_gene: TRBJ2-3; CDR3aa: CASKGVQKSDTQYF; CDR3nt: TGTGCCAGCAAAGGGGTACAGAAGTCAGATACGCAGTATTTT
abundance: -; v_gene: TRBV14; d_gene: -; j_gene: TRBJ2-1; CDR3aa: CASSQDRLRGSYNEQFF; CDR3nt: TGTGCCAGCAGCCAAGATCGGTTGCGGGGCTCCTACAATGAGCAGTTCTTC
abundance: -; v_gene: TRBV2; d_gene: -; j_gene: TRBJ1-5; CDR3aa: CASSNLPGPGQPQHF; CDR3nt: TGTGCCAGCAGCAATCTTCCAGGGCCAGGTCAGCCCCAGCATTTT
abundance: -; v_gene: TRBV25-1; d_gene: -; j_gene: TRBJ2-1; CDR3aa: CASSLMGSSYNEQFF; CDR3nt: TGTGCCAGCAGTCTCATGGGGAGCTCCTACAATGAGCAGTTCTTC
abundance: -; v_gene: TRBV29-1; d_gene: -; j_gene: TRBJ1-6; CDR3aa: CSVTDGNSPLHF; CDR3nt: TGCAGCGTGACGGACGGGAATTCACCCCTCCACTTT
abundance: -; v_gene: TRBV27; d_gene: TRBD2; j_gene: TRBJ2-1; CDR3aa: CASSLERGGYNEQFF; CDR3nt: TGTGCCAGCAGTTTGGAGCGGGGGGGCTACAATGAGCAGTTCTTC